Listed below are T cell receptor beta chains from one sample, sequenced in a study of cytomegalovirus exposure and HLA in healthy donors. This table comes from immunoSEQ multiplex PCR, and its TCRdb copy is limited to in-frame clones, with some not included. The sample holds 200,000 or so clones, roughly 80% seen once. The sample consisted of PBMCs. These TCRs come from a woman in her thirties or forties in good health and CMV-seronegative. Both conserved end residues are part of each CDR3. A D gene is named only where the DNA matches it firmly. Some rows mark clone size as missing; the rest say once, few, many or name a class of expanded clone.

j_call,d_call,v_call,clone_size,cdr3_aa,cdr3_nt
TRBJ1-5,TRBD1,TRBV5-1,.,CASSPGTGVSYQPQHF,TGCGCCAGCAGCCCGGGGACAGGCGTTTCTTATCAGCCCCAGCATTTT
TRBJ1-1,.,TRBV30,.,CAWMPGQGNTEAFF,TGTGCCTGGATGCCGGGACAAGGAAACACTGAAGCTTTCTTT
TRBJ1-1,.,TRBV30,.,CAWSVHSLGTEAFF,TGTGCCTGGAGTGTACATAGCCTGGGCACTGAAGCTTTCTTT
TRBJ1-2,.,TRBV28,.,CASSFRVPGYTF,TGTGCCAGCAGTTTCCGGGTGCCGGGCTACACCTTC
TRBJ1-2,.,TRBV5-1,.,CASSPTEENGYTF,TGCGCCAGCAGCCCGACTGAGGAAAATGGCTACACCTTC
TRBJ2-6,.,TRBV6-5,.,CASRLTASGANVLTF,TGTGCCAGCAGATTGACAGCCTCTGGGGCCAACGTCCTGACTTTC
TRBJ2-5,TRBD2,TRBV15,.,CATSRGLGLAGPQETQYF,TGTGCCACCAGCAGAGGTCTTGGACTAGCGGGACCCCAAGAGACCCAGTACTTC
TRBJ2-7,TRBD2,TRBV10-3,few,CAISESAGEGNEQYF,TGTGCCATCAGTGAGTCCGCGGGAGAAGGGAACGAGCAGTACTTC
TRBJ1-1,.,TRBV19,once,CASSIGTEAFF,TGTGCCAGTAGTATCGGCACTGAAGCTTTCTTT
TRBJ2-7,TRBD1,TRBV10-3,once,CAISEGQVYEQYF,TGTGCCATCAGTGAGGGACAGGTCTACGAGCAGTACTTC
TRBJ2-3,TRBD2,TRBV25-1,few,CASRKEFGLAGGLDTQYF,TGTGCCAGCAGGAAAGAATTCGGACTAGCGGGAGGTCTGGATACGCAGTATTTT
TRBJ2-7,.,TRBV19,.,CASSDQGIIQQYF,TGTGCCAGTAGTGATCAGGGGATAATACAGCAGTACTTC
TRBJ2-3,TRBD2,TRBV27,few,CASSLWSGIDTQYF,TGTGCCAGCAGTTTATGGAGCGGGATAGATACGCAGTATTTT
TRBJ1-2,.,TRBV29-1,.,CSVGTNYGYTF,TGCAGCGTTGGGACTAACTATGGCTACACCTTT
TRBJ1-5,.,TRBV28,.,CASSRGGGGNQPQHF,TGTGCCAGCAGCCGCGGGGGAGGGGGTAATCAGCCCCAGCATTTT
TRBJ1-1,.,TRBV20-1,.,CSARQGPEAFF,TGCAGTGCTAGACAGGGCCCTGAAGCTTTCTTT
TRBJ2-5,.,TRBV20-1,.,CSAPRETQYF,TGCAGTGCTCCGAGAGAGACCCAGTACTTC
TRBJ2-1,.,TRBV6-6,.,CASSSRGQNEQFF,TGTGCCAGCAGTTCGCGTGGACAGAATGAGCAGTTCTTC
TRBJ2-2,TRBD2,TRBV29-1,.,CSVLPSGRNTGELFF,TGCAGCGTCCTCCCTAGCGGGAGGAACACCGGGGAGCTGTTTTTT
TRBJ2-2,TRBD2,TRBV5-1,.,CASSILAGGPTGELFF,TGCGCCAGCAGCATACTAGCGGGAGGGCCGACCGGGGAGCTGTTTTTT
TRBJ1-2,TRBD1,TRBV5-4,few,CASSSTGIRGYTF,TGTGCCAGCAGCTCGACAGGGATAAGGGGCTACACCTTC
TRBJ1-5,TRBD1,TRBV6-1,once,CASTRDRGSNQPQHF,TGTGCCAGCACAAGGGACAGGGGTAGCAATCAGCCCCAGCATTTT
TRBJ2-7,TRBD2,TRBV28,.,CASSSGLAGTYEQYF,TGTGCCAGCAGTTCCGGACTAGCGGGAACCTACGAGCAGTACTTC
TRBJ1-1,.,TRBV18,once,CASSPIGADEAFF,TGTGCCAGCTCACCAATTGGGGCGGATGAAGCTTTCTTT
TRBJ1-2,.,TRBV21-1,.,CASSKSTGGTGGANGYTF,TGTGCCAGCAGCAAATCTACAGGGGGCACAGGGGGCGCGAATGGCTACACCTTC
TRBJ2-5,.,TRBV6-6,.,CASSWASVEGETQYF,TGTGCCAGCAGTTGGGCTAGCGTGGAGGGAGAGACCCAGTACTTC
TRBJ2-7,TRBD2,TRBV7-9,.,CASSSELAGAFEQYF,TGTGCCAGCAGCTCCGAACTAGCGGGAGCGTTCGAGCAGTACTTC
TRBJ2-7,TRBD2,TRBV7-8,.,CASSRLVGLADSYEQYF,TGTGCCAGCAGCCGCCTGGTCGGGCTAGCGGACTCCTACGAGCAGTACTTC
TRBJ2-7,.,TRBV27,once,CASSLTERYEQYF,TGTGCCAGCAGTTTAACCGAGAGATACGAGCAGTACTTC
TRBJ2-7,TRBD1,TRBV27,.,CASNVRGPGSYEQYF,TGTGCCAGCAACGTCAGGGGGCCGGGCTCCTACGAGCAGTACTTC
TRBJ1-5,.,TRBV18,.,CASSLEGVSSQPQHF,TGTGCCAGCTCACTAGAGGGAGTTTCTAGTCAGCCCCAGCATTTT
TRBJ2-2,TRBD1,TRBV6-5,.,CASSPRRGQIGELFF,TGTGCCAGCAGCCCCCGCAGGGGGCAAATCGGGGAGCTGTTTTTT
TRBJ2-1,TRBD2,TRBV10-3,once,CAIGTSYEQFF,TGTGCCATCGGGACTAGTTATGAGCAGTTCTTC
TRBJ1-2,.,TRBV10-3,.,CAISGALNDRSYGYTF,TGTGCCATCTCGGGAGCTCTTAACGACAGAAGCTATGGCTACACCTTC
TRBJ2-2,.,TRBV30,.,CAWNHRIGELFF,TGTGCCTGGAATCACAGGATCGGGGAGCTGTTTTTT
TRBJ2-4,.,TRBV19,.,CASSILEGGKNIQYF,TGTGCCAGTAGTATACTAGAGGGAGGCAAAAACATTCAGTACTTC
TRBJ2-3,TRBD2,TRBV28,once,CASSLRRGGTDTQYF,TGTGCCAGCAGTTTACGGCGGGGGGGCACAGATACGCAGTATTTT
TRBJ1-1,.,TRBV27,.,CASSPSELNTEAFF,TGTGCCAGCAGTCCGTCGGAGCTTAACACTGAAGCTTTCTTT
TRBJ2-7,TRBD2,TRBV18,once,CASSPPQRGLPPEQYF,TGTGCCAGCTCACCCCCCCAGCGGGGTCTCCCCCCCGAGCAGTACTTC
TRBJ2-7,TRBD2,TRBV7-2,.,CASSRREGPYEQYF,TGTGCCAGCAGTCGTAGGGAGGGTCCCTACGAGCAGTACTTC
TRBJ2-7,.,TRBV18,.,CASSRIQGDEQYF,TGTGCCAGCTCACGAATACAGGGTGACGAGCAGTACTTC
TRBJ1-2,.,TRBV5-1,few,CAPGGYTF,TGCGCCCCGGGGGGATACACCTTC